The 14 T cell receptor beta chains listed next were all sequenced from one sample in a study of T cells in Graves' hyperthyroidism and ophthalmopathy. Template material for amplifying TCR beta CDR3 regions consisted of RNA transcripts. With the HTBI primer set, the TCR CDR3 went through a first round of RT-PCR. TCRdb reprocessed the multiplex PCR reads via MiXCR and lists one record per CDR3 protein. Altogether roughly 570,000 distinct CDR3 sequences are present, 35% to 55% being singletons, with the ten largest covering around 7.7%. Sequencing used peripheral blood or thyroid tissue (not recorded which). These receptor sequences come from a woman younger than 30 with Graves' hyperthyroidism.

This sequence joins TRBV7-9 and TRBJ1-2; tentatively, D is TRBD1 (6 bases). The CDR3 covers 12 residues. Germline-derived CDR1 and CDR2 are SEHNR and FQNEAQ (reference sequence). Trimming pared 3 bases from V and 6 bases from J, leaving 8 bases between. This chain's CDR3 is CASSLGGNGYTF. The CDR3 coding sequence is TGTGCCAGCAGCTTGGGGGGCAATGGCTACACCTTC.

This clonotype came up many times. The chain joins TRBV12-5 to TRBJ1-1; TRBD1 is a possible D gene (6 bases). This CDR3 is 15 amino acids long. Germline V gene lookup returns CDR1 LGHNT and CDR2 FRNRAP. Trimming left V 0 bases short and J 0 bases short, with 8 bases between. The CDR3 spells CASGLVQGMNTEAFF. The CDR3 DNA sequence: TGTGCTAGTGGTTTGGTACAGGGTATGAACACTGAAGCTTTCTTT.

This clonotype was seen at least ten times. J is TRBJ1-1 and V is TRBV5-1; D is possibly TRBD1 (5 bases). Germline assignment: CDR1 SGHRS and CDR2 YFSETQ. The CDR3 totals 16 residues. Trimming pared 0 bases from V and 5 bases from J, leaving 17 bases between. The CDR3 here is CASSLALQGGGTEAFF. CDR3 coding DNA: TGCGCCAGCAGCTTGGCCCTTCAGGGCGGGGGAACTGAAGCTTTCTTT.

This clonotype has only a few counts. The chain is built from TRBV24-1 and TRBJ2-5; 13 nucleotides line up with TRBD2. The DNA end is more similar to TRBJ2-1, so the J call may be wrong. The CDR3 is 16 amino acids. Germline assignment: CDR1 KGHDR and CDR2 SFDVKD. CDR3 amino acids: CATSDQRTSGSGEQFF. The CDR3 DNA sequence: TGTGCCACCAGTGACCAAAGGACTAGCGGGAGTGGTGAGCAGTTCTTC.

The sample holds a few counts of this clonotype. The chain couples TRBV3-1 to TRBJ1-4; D possibly corresponds to TRBD1 (5 bases). V lost 4 bases to trimming and J lost 7 bases, with 13 bases between them. Germline CDR1 and CDR2: LGHDT and YNNKEL (reference sequence). This CDR3 has 14 amino acids. The CDR3 DNA follows: TGTGCCAGCAGCCCCCGGCAGGGTAGTGAAAAACTGTTTTTT. Protein product: CASSPRQGSEKLFF.

The table lists this clonotype with many counts. This chain uses TRBV2 with TRBJ1-2; perhaps TRBD1 as D (5 bases). Trimming stripped 7 bases from V and 6 bases from J, with 15 bases between. Germline loops: CDR1 SNHLY, CDR2 FYNNEI. CDR3 size: 13 residues. CDR3 residues: CASKTIRGDGYTF. CDR3 DNA: TGTGCCAGCAAAACCATACGGGGGGATGGCTACACCTTC.

This chain uses TRBV24-1 with TRBJ2-2; 9 positions match TRBD2. Germline V CDR1 and CDR2: KGHDR, SFDVKD. The CDR3 is made up of 17 amino acids. Trimming removed 2 bases from V and 3 bases from J; junction bases left unmatched: 6. In DNA, the CDR3 is TGTGCCACCAGTGATTCTAGCGGGAAGGTGGACACCGGGGAGCTGTTTTTT. It yields the protein CATSDSSGKVDTGELFF.

This clonotype was observed once. This chain uses TRBV7-9 with TRBJ2-2; D is uncertain. This CDR3 spans 14 amino acids. V was cut by 5 bases and J by 7 bases, with 14 bases left in between. Germline V gene sequence: CDR1 SEHNR, CDR2 FQNEAQ (reference sequence). This CDR3 reads CASSHPLGGGELFF. CDR3 nucleotides: TGTGCCAGCAGCCACCCCCTAGGCGGCGGGGAGCTGTTTTTT. The full variable domain, rest sourced from reference TRBV7-9 and TRBJ2-2, is DTGVSQNPRHKITKRGQNVTFRCDPISEHNRLYWYRQTLGQGPEFLTYFQNEAQLEKSRLLSDRFSAERPKGSFSTLEIQRTEQGDSAMYLCASSHPLGGGELFFGEGSRLTVL.

The chain recombines TRBV29-1 with TRBJ1-2; D is unresolved. The germline CDR1 and CDR2 sequences are SQVTM and ANQGSEA. This CDR3 region has 12 residues. This CDR3 reads CSPLRRTYGYTF. The CDR3 region has the DNA TGCAGTCCTTTGAGACGGACCTATGGCTACACCTTC.

This chain links TRBV7-3 with TRBJ1-6; 9 nucleotides line up with TRBD1. This CDR3 is 15 amino acids long. Germline V gene lookup returns CDR1 SGHTA and CDR2 FQGTGA. The V and J ends lost 0 bases and 10 bases, in that order; junction bases with no gene match: 4. This CDR3 is CASSLTGTGRSPLHF. The CDR3 coding sequence is TGTGCCAGCAGCTTAACCGGGACAGGGCGGTCACCCCTCCACTTT.

The V and J genes are TRBV27 and TRBJ1-2, with 11 bases aligning to TRBD1. V lost 5 bases, J lost 3 bases, and 5 bases stayed unmatched. Per the germline V gene, CDR1 is MNHEY and CDR2 is SMNVEV (reference sequence). The CDR3 length is 15 residues. The CDR3 bases are TGTGCCAGCAGTCCTGGGACAGGGGGACACTATGGCTACACCTTC. It codes for CASSPGTGGHYGYTF.

In this sample, this clonotype turned up many times. The J gene is TRBJ1-2, the V gene TRBV2, with 10 positions matching TRBD1. The CDR3 runs to 16 residues. Trimming cost V 7 bases and J 4 bases; bases outside gene matches: 12. Germline V gene sequence: CDR1 SNHLY, CDR2 FYNNEI. The CDR3 loop reads CASTEDRGMGSYGYTF. Here the CDR3 DNA reads TGTGCCAGCACCGAGGACAGGGGGATGGGATCCTATGGCTACACCTTC.

The chain combines TRBV9 with TRBJ2-5, with D unresolved. The better agreement between TRBJ2-1 and the DNA end casts doubt on the J call. CDR1 SGDLS and CDR2 YYNGEE come from the germline V gene. This CDR3 contains 13 residues. Here the CDR3 reads CASSVEGFGEQFF. DNA for the CDR3: TGTGCCAGCAGCGTAGAAGGGTTTGGTGAGCAGTTCTTC.

The table lists this clonotype with a few counts. This could be a read error, since a much larger clone is one nucleotide away. The CDR3: CATQSQSETQYF. As DNA, the CDR3 is TGTGCCACCCAGTCGCAGTCGGAGACCCAGTACTTC. The chain links TRBV6-5 to TRBJ2-5; D gene uncertain. Germline CDR1 and CDR2: MNHEY and SVGAGI. This CDR3 has 12 amino acids. V lost 10 bases and J lost 5, with 14 bases in between.